This T cell receptor (beta chain) was sequenced in a study of blood T cells in healthy people across ages. The CDR3 spans 15 residues. The trim removed 3 bases at V and 0 bases at J, leaving 6 bases unmatched. The germline gives CDR1 SGHKS, CDR2 YYEKEE (reference sequence). Then a second PCR, running roughly 7 to 11 cycles, was carried out with a sample-barcoded 5' primer and a J-beta primer mix. A single record per CDR3 protein comes from TCRdb applying MiXCR to the 5' RACE reads. The sample contains approximately 900,000 distinct CDR3 sequences, roughly 43% of which appear only once. This chain uses TRBV5-5 with TRBJ2-7; 7 bases match TRBD1. The TCR comes from a man aged 30-40 years in good health. Sample: blood. Written as DNA, the CDR3 is TGTGCCAGCAGCTGGGGACAGCTATCCTCCTACGAGCAGTACTTC. Its translation is CASSWGQLSSYEQYF.